The clone carrying this T cell receptor (beta chain) was detected only a few times. What it recognizes is unknown. The data derive from a study of T-cell reconstitution after alpha-beta-depleted transplantation in children. Overall study results and limits: One year after transplant, T-cell counts and diversity came mostly from newly produced T cells. Some patients' high day-60 TCRbeta diversity was traced to surviving recipient T cells and thymic progenitors. Alpha-beta T cells about two months after transplant reportedly derived from several hundred expanded graft clones.

Unique molecular identifiers tagged the TCRbeta library. TCRdb processed the PCR reads anew with MiXCR; each CDR3 protein has one entry. The sample gives about 98,000 distinct CDR3 sequences, 23% of which show up once; around 21% is in the top ten. V lost 2 bases and J lost 6, with 10 bases in between. The CDR3 extends over 13 amino acids. The V gene's germline CDR1 is DFQATT and CDR2 SNEGSKA (reference sequence). The V and J genes are TRBV20-1 and TRBJ2-2, with a weak D call TRBD2 (5 bases). The sample here was PBMCs, taken before TCRalphabeta/CD19-depleted stem cell transplant. This receptor was identified in a boy younger than 10 with acute lymphoblastic leukemia, due to receive a stem cell transplant. CDR3: CSARRGEAGELFF. Here the CDR3 DNA reads TGCAGTGCTAGACGGGGAGAAGCCGGGGAGCTGTTTTTT.